This paragraph covers one T cell receptor beta chain sequence. What this receptor recognizes is not known. Qualities for individual bases were not recorded, and no much larger clone is one base off. The sample contains more than one DNA sequence encoding this CDR3. Receptors were amplified or captured by the immunoSEQ multiplex PCR assay. A mixture of 60 forward primers for TCR Vbeta segments and 13 reverse primers for TCR Jbeta segments was used in the multiplex PCR. The CDR3 region of rearranged TCR beta genes was amplified from genomic DNA by a multiplex PCR assay. On the Illumina HiSeq System, the amplified TCR beta libraries were sequenced as 87-base-pair reads. In the paper's pipeline: A later analysis counted about 82 million unique TCR beta chains across the 550 to 700 repertoires, and around 12 million of these chains were shared by at least two donors. To remove PCR and sequencing errors, raw reads were error-corrected and collapsed into unique sequences using a nearest-neighbor algorithm that merged closely related sequences. To assign V, D and J gene segments, CDR3 sequences were aligned to IMGT reference sequences. For a sequence to be retained, at least a six-nucleotide match to both a V gene segment and a J gene segment was required. Rearrangements were called productive when the CDR3 lacked stop codons and stayed in frame with V and J; all others were non-productive. Following IMGT convention, CDR3 was defined as the stretch from the second conserved V-encoded cysteine up to the conserved J-encoded phenylalanine. The earlier analysis of 500 to 750 of the donors excluded any sequence lacking an unambiguous match to a single V gene segment. An earlier analysis of a few hundred of the donors classified V segments as functional when productive rearrangements were above 56.7% and as segregating when the standard deviation between donors was above 5%. A statistical classification framework was built to diagnose cytomegalovirus status from the catalog of TCR beta chain sequences. In a later analysis, TCR nucleotide sequences were compared against IMGT/GENE-DB human TR gene sequences so that V and J genes could be assigned. A later analysis assigned CDR3 sequences and most-parsimonious VDJ recombination scenarios with the TCRdist pipeline. In a later analysis, each TCR beta chain was defined by its CDR3 amino acid sequence together with its V-gene family, and reads without a unique V-gene family were excluded. To address suspected cross-contamination and a sequencing artifact, a later analysis removed approximately 600 highly shared, low-generation-probability nucleotide sequences. A later analysis calculated a clonal expansion index for each public chain from normalized within-repertoire ranks of inferred template counts. In a later analysis, generation probabilities were computed with a VDJ recombination model fitted to out-of-frame rearrangements, and the resulting probabilities were checked against IGoR. Hypergeometric tests were used in a later analysis to score TCR-TCR, TCR-HLA and TCR-CMV co-occurrence, with a repertoire-size bias correction applied to the TCR pairs. False discovery rates were estimated in a later analysis by permuting HLA or CMV assignments 20 times. In a later analysis, co-occurring TCRs were grouped using DBSCAN, and TCRdist sequence similarity was added for clustering within HLA-allele-positive subsets. Repertoires with fewer than 30,000 or more than 120,000 public chains were left out of co-occurrence clustering, as were five repertoires with anomalous nucleotide sharing. The immuneACCESS repertoire file appears here via TCRdb, limited to in-frame rearrangements. These files lack a portion of the clones; in checked studies, under half of the deficit traces to unresolved V genes, and the cause of the others is not known. V and J calls and clone size are given by that table; D and trimming were obtained from the DNA. The table for this sample lists under 200,000 clones; about 70% of them were counted only once. Jointly, the top ten make up about 1.7% of the sample.

These data are taken from a study of cytomegalovirus exposure and HLA in healthy donors (dated by TCRdb to about 2017). Describing the broader study: According to an earlier analysis of a few hundred of the donors, some 180 million T cells yielded 117 million unique TCR beta sequences and 276 Gb of sequence data. Roughly 300 gigabases of sequencing data and approximately 85 million unique TCR sequences were included in an early release covering several hundred HLA-typed donors. Among the approximately 400 genotyped donors, 81% belonged to the genetic ancestry cluster associated with self-reported Caucasian donors. The aim of the study was to test whether cataloging public T cell receptors could identify signatures of past pathogen exposure. The T cell repertoires of 666 subjects were profiled by immunosequencing and related to cytomegalovirus serostatus. Besides the first cohort of roughly 660 subjects, a separate validation cohort made up of 120 different subjects was used. To predict cytomegalovirus infection status, the study brought together high-throughput TCR immunosequencing, statistical association of individual TCRs with disease status, and machine learning. In a later analysis, previously published TCR beta repertoires from 666 donors were re-analyzed and high-resolution HLA genotyping was added so that TCR occurrence patterns could be studied. Rather than drawing on any new phenotypic data, the later analysis identified candidate immune exposures from TCR beta sequences and the way those sequences occurred across donors. An earlier analysis of 450 to 750 of the donors used high-throughput TCR beta sequencing to judge whether each TCR beta V gene segment behaved as functional or pseudogenic. Donor age, sex, ethnicity and CMV serostatus were compiled alongside the repertoire data. Genome-wide SNP genotypes for about 60% of the 666 donors were used in a later genetic analysis, which treated that subset as a discovery cohort. All discovery cohort repertoires had been generated on a single sequencing platform. HLA typing covered class I and class II loci at four-digit resolution. The number of donors typed differed by locus, with about 620-630 for A, B, C, DRB1 and DQB1, around 500 for DQA1, about 610 for DPA1, and approximately 470 for DPB1. About five DR-DQ haplotypes were handled as single units for association and clustering because linkage in the cohort was strong. Across around 400 genotyped donors of the cohort, an average of about 200,000 unique TCR beta nucleotide sequences per donor were sequenced, and roughly a sixth of those sequences were non-productive.

In total, approximately 690 healthy bone marrow donors made up the cohort. All cohort members were sampled while nominally healthy, although unrecorded immune exposures were likely present. The donor tested CMV seronegative, placing the donor among the 350 or so seronegative members of the cohort. Each donor provided a peripheral blood sample, and peripheral blood mononuclear cells were used for TCR beta sequencing. The Qiagen DNeasy Blood Extraction Kit was used to extract genomic DNA from the blood cell samples. Overall study outcomes, separate from this receptor: Across donors, most TCR sequences were observed very rarely, whereas some public TCRs were present in many individuals. Because counts were too low, roughly 17 rarely observed V segments, including chromosome 9 orphons, were left out of the earlier analysis of approximately 580 of the donors. A group of highly shared sequence variants was considered likely to be a technical artifact of the sequencing pipeline. In a later genetic analysis, a missense DCLRE1C variant was associated with V-gene and J-gene trimming of TCR beta chains, and the association was replicated in an independent cohort. Compared with equally common non-associated chains, HLA-associated TCR beta chains in a later analysis were more clonally expanded and had lower generation probabilities. Three of the identified cytomegalovirus-associated TCR beta chains were confirmed in vitro to be specific for cytomegalovirus antigens. In a later analysis, TCR association rates were found to vary across HLA loci, with the most associated TCRs seen for DRB1 alleles and the fewest for HLA-C alleles. Several of the top co-occurrence clusters appeared to be linked to parvovirus B19, influenza, CMV and Epstein-Barr virus, according to a later analysis. The classifier was reported to diagnose cytomegalovirus status with high specificity and sensitivity in both the original and validation cohorts. Linkage disequilibrium might explain the correlated functional status among segregating V segments, but an unknown experimental factor could not be excluded. Immune exposure information for the cohort was limited to CMV serostatus. At a false discovery rate of 0.05, a later analysis linked approximately 18,000 TCR beta sequences to specific HLA alleles. In a later analysis, most CMV-associated TCR beta chains were found to appear HLA-restricted, with HLA associations seemingly driven largely by CMV exposure. Strong co-occurrence of HLA alleles, especially DR and DQ, made assigning TCR associations to individual alleles difficult. Some IMGT-functional V segments, including TRBV6-2 and TRBV6-3, could not be told apart with the 87-base-pair reads, so those segments were excluded. A further reported finding was that TCR beta sequences accurately predicted the HLA-A and HLA-B alleles for most subjects in the first cohort. The authors suggested that the approach could potentially be extended to other disease states and immunological phenotypes. According to a later genetic analysis, donors in an Asian-associated ancestry cluster had fewer N-insertions in productive TCRs than the approximately 710-donor mean. Roughly uniform sequencing depth across donors was assumed in presence/absence analyses, although this assumption may not hold. Because HLA typing was unavailable for some donors at each locus, only the typed subset was used in association tests. An earlier analysis of 587 of the donors showed that most TCR beta V segments appeared in productive rearrangements either about 87% or about 30% of the time, which broadly matched IMGT annotations. The study gave a list of some 150 TCR beta chains associated with cytomegalovirus. Only TCR beta chains were sequenced in this cohort, and the absence of alpha or paired-chain data limited detectable features.

CDR1 SGHTA and CDR2 FQGTGA are derived from the germline V gene. Including the terminal cysteine and phenylalanine, the CDR3 comprises 14 residues. CDR3 DNA only is kept here, 42 bases in frame from base 1. V is reduced by 3 bases and J by 5 bases, leaving a spacing of 13 bases between them. This clonotype was obtained from a woman between 25 and 40 years old in good health and CMV-seronegative. The rearranged chain carries TRBV7-3 and TRBJ1-1; no confident D gene assignment can be made. The sample taken for sequencing was PBMCs. The CDR3 region reads CASSLNPGGTEAFF. In nucleotide form, the sequence is TGTGCCAGCAGCTTGAACCCCGGTGGTACTGAAGCTTTCTTT.